This note documents a single TCR beta chain sequence. The data derive from a study of blood T cell repertoires in COVID-19. V was pared by 3 bases and J by 5 bases, with 25 bases between. CDR3 size: 18 residues. Germline lookup yields CDR1 SGHTA and CDR2 FQGTGA. TCRdb's table, derived via immunoSEQ multiplex PCR, lists solely in-frame clones and lacks some. The table has around 300,000 clones, about nine tenths seen once. Sequencing used PBMCs or T cells enriched from blood (not recorded which). This clonotype was obtained from a woman between 50 and 59 years old who had recovered from COVID-19. This rearrangement joins TRBV7-3 to TRBJ2-5; possible D gene TRBD1, 8 bases. The CDR3 bases are TGTGCCAGCAGCTTTAGTGGGCAACAGGGGGAGGGCCGGGAGACCCAGTACTTC. This translates into CASSFSGQQGEGRETQYF.